The present TCR beta chain was sequenced within a study of spatial heterogeneity in lung cancer. The time point here: sample taken at primary tumor resection. The input material, whole RNA from tumor, nontumor lung or frozen PBMC, was sequenced unsorted. One entry per CDR3 protein results from TCRdb running MiXCR on the 5' RACE reads. Of 39,000 or so distinct CDR3 sequences listed, 6% to 8% are singletons. Sample: PBMCs, taken at surgery. The sequence was obtained from a male donor with early-stage non-small cell lung cancer.

CDR3 DNA: TGTGCCAGTAGTATAATGGAGGGAAATCAGCCCCAGCATTTT. It codes for CASSIMEGNQPQHF. This sequence joins TRBV19 and TRBJ1-5; the D is unclear. Germline V gene sequence: CDR1 LNHDA, CDR2 SQIVND (reference sequence). The CDR3 runs to 14 residues. Deletions cut 2 bases from V and 4 bases from J, with 9 bases between.